This TCR beta chain was sequenced for a study of T cell changes during pregnancy in multiple sclerosis. CDR3 length: 13 amino acids. Between the trimmed V and J ends, which lost 2 bases and 0 bases, there was a span of 4 bases. Germline V gives CDR1 SSHAT, CDR2 FNYEAQ (reference sequence). The protocol was immunoSEQ multiplex PCR, while the TCRdb copy is restricted to in-frame clones and leaves out a portion. The repertoire consists of tens of thousands of clones, with approximately 88% occurring once and the leading ten covering over 1.5%. V usage is TRBV7-7 and J usage is TRBJ2-5; D gene unclear. The source is a female donor with multiple sclerosis, enrolled in a pregnancy study. The input for sequencing was peripheral blood, taken in the first trimester of pregnancy. The CDR3 spells CASSLIYQETQYF. The DNA of the CDR3 is TGTGCCAGCAGCTTAATCTACCAAGAGACCCAGTACTTC.